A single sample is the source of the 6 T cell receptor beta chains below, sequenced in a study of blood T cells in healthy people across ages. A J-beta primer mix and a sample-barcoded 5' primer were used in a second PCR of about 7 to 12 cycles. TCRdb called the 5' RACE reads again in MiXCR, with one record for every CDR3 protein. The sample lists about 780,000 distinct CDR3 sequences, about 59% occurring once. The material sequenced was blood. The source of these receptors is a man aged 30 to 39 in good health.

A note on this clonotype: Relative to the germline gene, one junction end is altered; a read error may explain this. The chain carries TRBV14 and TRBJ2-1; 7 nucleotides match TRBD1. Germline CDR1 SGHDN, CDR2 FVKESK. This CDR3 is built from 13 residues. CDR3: CASSTGQYSEQFF. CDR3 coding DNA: TGTGCCAGCAGCACGGGACAGTACAGTGAGCAGTTCTTC. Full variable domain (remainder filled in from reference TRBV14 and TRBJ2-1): EAGVTQFPSHSVIEKGQTVTLRCDPISGHDNLYWYRRVMGKEIKFLLHFVKESKQDESGMPNNRFLAERTGGTYSTLKVQPAELEDSGVYFCASSTGQYSEQFFGPGTRLTVL.

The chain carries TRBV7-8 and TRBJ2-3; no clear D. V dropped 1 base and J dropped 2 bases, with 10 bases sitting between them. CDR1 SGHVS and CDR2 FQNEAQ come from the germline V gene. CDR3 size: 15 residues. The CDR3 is CASSLGSATTDTQYF. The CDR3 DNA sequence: TGTGCCAGCAGCTTAGGGTCCGCGACCACAGATACGCAGTATTTT.

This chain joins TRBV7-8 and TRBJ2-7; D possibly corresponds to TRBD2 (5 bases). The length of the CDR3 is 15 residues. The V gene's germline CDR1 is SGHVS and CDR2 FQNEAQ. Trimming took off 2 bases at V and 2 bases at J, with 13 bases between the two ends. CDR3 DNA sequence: TGTGCCAGCAGCTTAATGAGGGCGACCACCTACGAGCAGTACTTC. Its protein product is CASSLMRATTYEQYF.

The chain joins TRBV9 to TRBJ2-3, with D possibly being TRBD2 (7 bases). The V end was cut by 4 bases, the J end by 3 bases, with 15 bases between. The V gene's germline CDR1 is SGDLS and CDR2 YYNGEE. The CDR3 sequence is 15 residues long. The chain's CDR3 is CASSPFEGGTDTQYF. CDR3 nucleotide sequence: TGTGCCAGCAGCCCTTTTGAGGGGGGGACAGATACGCAGTATTTT.

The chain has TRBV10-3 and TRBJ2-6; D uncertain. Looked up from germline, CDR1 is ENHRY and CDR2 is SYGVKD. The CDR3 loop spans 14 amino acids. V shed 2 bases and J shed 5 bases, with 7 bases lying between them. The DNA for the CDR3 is TGTGCCATCAGTGAGGCGACAAGGGCCAACGTCCTGACTTTC. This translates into CAISEATRANVLTF.

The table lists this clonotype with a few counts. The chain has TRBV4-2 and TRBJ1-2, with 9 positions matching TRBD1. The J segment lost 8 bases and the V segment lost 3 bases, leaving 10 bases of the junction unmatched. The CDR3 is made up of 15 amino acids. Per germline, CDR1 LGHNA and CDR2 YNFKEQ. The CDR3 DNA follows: TGTGCCAGCAGCCAGAATTCCGGGACAGGGTTGGGCTACACCTTC. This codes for CASSQNSGTGLGYTF.